Presented here are 8 T cell receptor beta chains from one specimen sequenced in a study of beta chain features in type 1 diabetes. The antigens of these receptors remain unknown. Every bit of the isolated RNA underwent reverse transcription, so sequencing read expressed TCRB transcripts. Produced via immunoSEQ multiplex PCR; TCRdb's table is partial and in-frame only. In the table there are about 340,000 clones, roughly 8.8% of which are singletons. Study-wide results and caveats: All four CD4+ subsets from Type 1 diabetes patients carried moderately but significantly shorter TCRB CDR3s.

Sequenced: central memory CD4+ T cells from blood. The source is a young man with type 1 diabetes.

This clone showed up just a few times. The chain uses TRBV5-1 and TRBJ2-7; D might be TRBD1 (7 bases). The CDR3 sequence is 14 residues long. The germline V and J ends were trimmed by 2 bases and 5 bases, with 14 bases remaining between them. The germline gives CDR1 SGHRS, CDR2 YFSETQ. The CDR3 here is CASSLTGEVNEQYF. CDR3 nucleotide sequence: TGCGCCAGCAGCTTAACAGGGGAGGTTAACGAGCAGTACTTC.

This clone was seen only a few times. V usage is TRBV5-4 and J usage is TRBJ2-3; tentative D call: TRBD2 (7 bases). The V and J ends lost 3 bases and 4 bases respectively, with 18 bases between them. The V gene's germline CDR1 is SGHNT and CDR2 YYREEE (reference sequence). The CDR3 has 16 amino acids. The CDR3 region is CASSYPPGGRADTQYF. CDR3 DNA sequence: TGTGCCAGCAGCTACCCTCCGGGGGGCCGAGCAGATACGCAGTATTTT. Using reference TRBV5-4 and TRBJ2-3 for the parts outside the CDR3, the full variable domain is ETGVTQSPTHLIKTRGQQVTLRCSSQSGHNTVSWYQQALGQGPQFIFQYYREEENGRGNFPPRFSGLQFPNYSSELNVNALELDDSALYLCASSYPPGGRADTQYFGPGTRLTVL.

The V call is TRBV4-3, the J call TRBJ1-2, with D uncertain. The CDR3 has 16 amino acids. Germline assignment: CDR1 LGHNA and CDR2 YSLEER. V lost 0 bases, J lost 4 bases, and 15 bases lay in between. CDR3 DNA: TGCGCCAGCAGCCAAGATAAGTCCGCTTCAGGCTATGGCTACACCTTC. It codes for CASSQDKSASGYGYTF.

V usage is TRBV28 and J usage is TRBJ2-5; no clear D gene. CDR1 and CDR2 from the germline V gene are MDHEN and SYDVKM. The CDR3 runs to 14 residues. V was trimmed by 6 bases and J by 1 base, leaving 12 bases between them. The CDR3 nucleotides read TGTGCCAGCAGCACCTCGATGATCCAAGAGACCCAGTACTTC. Protein product: CASSTSMIQETQYF.

This clone was seen ten or more times. The sample has other DNA sequences that encode this CDR3 too. The chain combines TRBV28 with TRBJ2-5; D ambiguous. V gave up 3 bases and J gave up 5 bases, with 7 bases separating them. Germline CDR1 is MDHEN and CDR2 is SYDVKM. This CDR3 region has 12 residues. The CDR3 protein is CASSLTQETQYF. Here the CDR3 DNA reads TGTGCCAGCAGTTTGACCCAGGAGACCCAGTACTTC. The whole variable domain, filled in from reference TRBV28 and TRBJ2-5, reads DVKVTQSSRYLVKRTGEKVFLECVQDMDHENMFWYRQDPGLGLRLIYFSYDVKMKEKGDIPEGYSVSREKKERFSLILESASTNQTSMYLCASSLTQETQYFGPGTRLLVL.

The chain combines TRBV5-1 with TRBJ2-7; D may be TRBD1 (6 bases). The germline V gene has CDR1 SGHRS and CDR2 YFSETQ. This CDR3 has 16 residues. The V gene lost 1 base and the J gene lost 2 bases, with 16 bases spanning the gap. This chain's CDR3 is CASSLLAAGDAYEQYF. The CDR3 DNA is TGCGCCAGCAGCTTGCTGGCGGCAGGGGACGCCTACGAGCAGTACTTC.

The rearrangement uses TRBV15 and TRBJ2-7; no firm D call. V dropped 0 bases and J dropped 4 bases, with 7 bases sitting between them. Germline loops: CDR1 LNHNV, CDR2 YYDKDF (reference sequence). This CDR3 comprises 13 residues. The CDR3 nucleotides are TGTGCCACCAGCAGAGATGTTCAATACGAGCAGTACTTC. The encoded protein is CATSRDVQYEQYF.

This clone was counted a few times. J is TRBJ1-1 and V is TRBV2; the match to TRBD1 covers 7 bases. This CDR3 has 14 amino acids. The ends lost 5 bases at V and 2 bases at J; junction bases unmatched: 5. CDR1 is SNHLY, CDR2 FYNNEI, per germline. This chain's CDR3 is CASSLQGGNTEAFF. The DNA for the CDR3 is TGTGCCAGCAGTTTGCAGGGGGGTAACACTGAAGCTTTCTTT.